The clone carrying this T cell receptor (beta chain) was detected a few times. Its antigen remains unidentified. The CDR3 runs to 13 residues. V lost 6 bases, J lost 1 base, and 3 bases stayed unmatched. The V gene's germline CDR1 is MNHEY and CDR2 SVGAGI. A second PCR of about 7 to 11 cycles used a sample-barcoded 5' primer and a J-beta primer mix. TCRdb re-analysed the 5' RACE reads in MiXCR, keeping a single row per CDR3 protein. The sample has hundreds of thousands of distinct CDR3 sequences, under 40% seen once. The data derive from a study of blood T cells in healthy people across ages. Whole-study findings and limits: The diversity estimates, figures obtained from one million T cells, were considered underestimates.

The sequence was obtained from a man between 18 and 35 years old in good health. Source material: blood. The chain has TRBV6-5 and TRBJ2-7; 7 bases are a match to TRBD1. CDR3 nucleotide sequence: TGTGCCAGCAGCGACAGGGATTCCTACGAGCAGTACTTC. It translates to CASSDRDSYEQYF.